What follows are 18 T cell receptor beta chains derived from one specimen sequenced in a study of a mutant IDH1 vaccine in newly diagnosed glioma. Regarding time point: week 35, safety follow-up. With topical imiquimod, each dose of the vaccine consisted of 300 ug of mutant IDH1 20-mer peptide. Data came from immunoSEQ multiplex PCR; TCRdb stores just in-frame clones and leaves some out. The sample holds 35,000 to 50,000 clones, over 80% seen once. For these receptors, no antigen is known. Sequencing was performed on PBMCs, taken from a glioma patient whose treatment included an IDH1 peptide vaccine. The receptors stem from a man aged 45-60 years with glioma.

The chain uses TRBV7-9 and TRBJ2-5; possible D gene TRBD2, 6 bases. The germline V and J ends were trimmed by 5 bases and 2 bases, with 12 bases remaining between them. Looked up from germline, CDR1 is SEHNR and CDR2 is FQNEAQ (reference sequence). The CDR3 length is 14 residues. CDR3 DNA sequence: TGTGCCAGCAGCCTTCGGGCGGGGCAAGAGACCCAGTACTTC. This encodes CASSLRAGQETQYF.

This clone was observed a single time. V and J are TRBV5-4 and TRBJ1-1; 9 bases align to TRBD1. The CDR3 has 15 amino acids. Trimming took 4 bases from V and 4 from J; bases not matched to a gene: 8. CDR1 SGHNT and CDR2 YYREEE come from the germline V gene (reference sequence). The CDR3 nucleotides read TGTGCCAGCAGCATTAACAGGGGGCGGTTCACTGAAGCTTTCTTT. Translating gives CASSINRGRFTEAFF.

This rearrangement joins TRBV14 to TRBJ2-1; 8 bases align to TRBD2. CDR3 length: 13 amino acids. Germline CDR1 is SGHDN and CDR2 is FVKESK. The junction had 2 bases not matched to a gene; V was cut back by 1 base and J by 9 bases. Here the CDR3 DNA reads TGTGCCAGCAGCCAAGCGGGAGGGCGTGAGCAGTTCTTC. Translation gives CASSQAGGREQFF.

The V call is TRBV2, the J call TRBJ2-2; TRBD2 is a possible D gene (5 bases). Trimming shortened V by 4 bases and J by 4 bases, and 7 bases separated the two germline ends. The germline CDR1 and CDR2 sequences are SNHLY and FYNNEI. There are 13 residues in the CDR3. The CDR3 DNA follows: TGTGCCAGCAGTGTCGCGGGCACCGGGGAGCTGTTTTTT. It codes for CASSVAGTGELFF.

The CDR3 DNA follows: TGTGCCAGCAGCTTGTTGGACTCCTACGAGCAGTACTTC. Its protein product is CASSLLDSYEQYF. This chain connects TRBV5-6 to TRBJ2-5; D is unresolved. The end of the DNA is better explained by TRBJ2-7, so the J call may be wrong. The CDR3 consists of 13 residues. From germline, CDR1 is SGHDT and CDR2 YYEEEE.

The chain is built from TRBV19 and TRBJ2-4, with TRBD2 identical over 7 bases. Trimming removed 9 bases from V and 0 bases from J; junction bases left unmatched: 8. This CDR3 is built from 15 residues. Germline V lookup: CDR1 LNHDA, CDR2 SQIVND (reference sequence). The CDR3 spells CASRLADLAKNIQYF. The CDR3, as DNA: TGTGCCAGCAGACTAGCCGATCTAGCCAAAAACATTCAGTACTTC.

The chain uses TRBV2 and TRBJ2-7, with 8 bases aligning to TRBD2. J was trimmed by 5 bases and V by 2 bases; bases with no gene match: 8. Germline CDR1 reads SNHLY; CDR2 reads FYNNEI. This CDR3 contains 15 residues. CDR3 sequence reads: CASSESGLVVHEQYF. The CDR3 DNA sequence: TGTGCCAGCAGTGAATCGGGACTAGTGGTACACGAGCAGTACTTC.

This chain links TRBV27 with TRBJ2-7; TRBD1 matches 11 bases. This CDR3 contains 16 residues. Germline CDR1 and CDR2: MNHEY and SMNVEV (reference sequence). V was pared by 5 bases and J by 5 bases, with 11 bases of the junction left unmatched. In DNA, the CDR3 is TGTGCCAGCAGTCCCTCGAGGGACAGGGGGATCGACGAGCAGTACTTC. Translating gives CASSPSRDRGIDEQYF.

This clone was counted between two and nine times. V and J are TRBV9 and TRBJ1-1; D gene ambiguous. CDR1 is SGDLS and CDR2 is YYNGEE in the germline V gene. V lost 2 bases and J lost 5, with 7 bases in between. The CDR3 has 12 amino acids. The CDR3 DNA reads TGTGCCAGCAGCGTTTCTGATACTGAAGCTTTCTTT. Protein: CASSVSDTEAFF.

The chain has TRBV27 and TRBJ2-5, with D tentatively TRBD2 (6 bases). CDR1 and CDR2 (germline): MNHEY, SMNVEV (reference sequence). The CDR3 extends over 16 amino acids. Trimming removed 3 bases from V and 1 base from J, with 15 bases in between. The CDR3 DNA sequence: TGTGCCAGCAGTTTCTCGGCTAGCGTGGGCCAAGAGACCCAGTACTTC. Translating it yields CASSFSASVGQETQYF.

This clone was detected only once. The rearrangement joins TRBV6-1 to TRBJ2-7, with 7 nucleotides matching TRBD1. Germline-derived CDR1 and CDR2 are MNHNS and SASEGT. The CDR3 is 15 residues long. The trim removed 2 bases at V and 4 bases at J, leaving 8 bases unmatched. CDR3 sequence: CASSESGTAAYEQYF. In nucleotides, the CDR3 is TGTGCCAGCAGTGAATCCGGGACAGCGGCTTACGAGCAGTACTTC.

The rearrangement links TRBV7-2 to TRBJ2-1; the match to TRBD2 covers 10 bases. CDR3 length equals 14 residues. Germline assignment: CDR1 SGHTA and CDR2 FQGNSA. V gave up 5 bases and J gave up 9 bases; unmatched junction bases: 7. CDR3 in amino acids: CASSVDSGRPEQFF. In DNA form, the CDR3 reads TGTGCCAGCAGCGTCGATAGCGGGAGGCCTGAGCAGTTCTTC.

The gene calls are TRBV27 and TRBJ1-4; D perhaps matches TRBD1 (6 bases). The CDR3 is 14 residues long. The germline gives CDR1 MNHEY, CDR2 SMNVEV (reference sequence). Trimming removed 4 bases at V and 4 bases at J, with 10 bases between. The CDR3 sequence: CASSWGQYNEKLFF. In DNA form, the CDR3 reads TGTGCCAGCAGTTGGGGACAATATAATGAAAAACTGTTTTTT. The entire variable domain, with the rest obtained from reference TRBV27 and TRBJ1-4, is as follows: EAQVTQNPRYLITVTGKKLTVTCSQNMNHEYMSWYRQDPGLGLRQIYYSMNVEVTDKGDVPEGYKVSRKEKRNFPLILESPSPNQTSLYFCASSWGQYNEKLFFGSGTQLSVL.

The CDR3 reads CASSPGGGLRETQYF. CDR3 in DNA: TGTGCCAGTAGCCCAGGGGGGGGACTACGAGAGACCCAGTACTTC. The J gene is TRBJ2-5, the V gene TRBV19; possibly TRBD1 or TRBD2 for D (7 bases each). Between the trimmed V and J ends, which lost 6 bases and 4 bases, there was a span of 18 bases. CDR3 length: 15 amino acids. Germline loops: CDR1 LNHDA, CDR2 SQIVND (reference sequence).

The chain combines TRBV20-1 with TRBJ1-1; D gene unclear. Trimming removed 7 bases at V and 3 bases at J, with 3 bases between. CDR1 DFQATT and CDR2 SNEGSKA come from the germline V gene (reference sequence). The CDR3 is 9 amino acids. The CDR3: CSVYTEAFF. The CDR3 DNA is TGCAGTGTATACACTGAAGCTTTCTTT.

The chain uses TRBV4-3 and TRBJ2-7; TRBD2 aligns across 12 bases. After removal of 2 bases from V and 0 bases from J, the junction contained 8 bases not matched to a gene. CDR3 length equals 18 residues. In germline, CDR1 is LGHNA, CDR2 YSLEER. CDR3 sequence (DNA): TGCGCCAGCAGCCAACGACTAGCGGGGGTAACAGACTCCTACGAGCAGTACTTC. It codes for CASSQRLAGVTDSYEQYF.

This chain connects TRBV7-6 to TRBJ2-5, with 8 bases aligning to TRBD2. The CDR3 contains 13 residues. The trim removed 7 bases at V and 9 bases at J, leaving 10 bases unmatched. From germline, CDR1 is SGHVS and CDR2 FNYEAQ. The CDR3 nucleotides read TGTGCCAGCACGGGGGGACTAGAGGCGGCCCAGTACTTC. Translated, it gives CASTGGLEAAQYF.

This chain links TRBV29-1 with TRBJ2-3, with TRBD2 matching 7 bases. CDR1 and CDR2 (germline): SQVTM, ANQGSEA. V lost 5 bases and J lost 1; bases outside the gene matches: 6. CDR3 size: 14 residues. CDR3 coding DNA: TGCAGCGTTCAGACTAGCAGGGGCACAGATACGCAGTATTTT. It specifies CSVQTSRGTDTQYF.